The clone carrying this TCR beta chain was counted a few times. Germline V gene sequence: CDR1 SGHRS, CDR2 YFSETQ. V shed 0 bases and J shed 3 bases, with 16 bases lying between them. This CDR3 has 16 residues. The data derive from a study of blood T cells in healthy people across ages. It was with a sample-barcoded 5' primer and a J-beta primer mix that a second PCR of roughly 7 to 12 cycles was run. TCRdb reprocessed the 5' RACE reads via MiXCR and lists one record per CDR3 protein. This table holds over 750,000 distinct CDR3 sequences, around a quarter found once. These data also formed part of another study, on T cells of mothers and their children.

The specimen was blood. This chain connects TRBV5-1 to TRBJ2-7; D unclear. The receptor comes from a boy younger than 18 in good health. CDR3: CASSLGGDRTHYEQYF. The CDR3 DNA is TGCGCCAGCAGCTTGGGGGGTGATCGGACCCACTACGAGCAGTACTTC.